This TCR beta chain was sequenced for a study of beta chain features in type 1 diabetes. Broader study findings: Researchers report that Type 1 diabetes patients had moderately but significantly shorter TCRB CDR3s across all four CD4+ subsets. PCR might favor shorter templates, but any such skew would affect patients and controls equally. Comparison showed that naive, central memory and Treg TCRB repertoires appeared more similar among patients than among healthy donors.

TCRB transcripts that were expressed got sequenced, as all of the isolated RNA had been reverse transcribed. Profiled with immunoSEQ multiplex PCR; TCRdb holds only in-frame clones, not every one. The table has about 27,000 clones, 56% seen once; the top ten hold around 1.6%. Isolation of CD4+ naive, central memory, regulatory and stem cell-like memory cells was achieved by sorting via CD45RO/CCR7/CD25/CD127/CD95/CD27. Turning to this clone: Its antigen is unidentified.

The CDR3 has 18 residues. V trimming: 5 bases; J trimming: 0 bases; junction bases outside the gene matches: 11. Germline CDR1 and CDR2: SGHNT and YYREEE (reference sequence). Sequencing was done on a sample of Tregs from blood. The V and J genes are TRBV5-4 and TRBJ2-4; 10 nucleotides match TRBD1. The sequence was obtained from a woman between 18 and 30 years old with type 1 diabetes. This CDR3 reads CASSLGQGGPGAKNIQYF. The CDR3 DNA reads TGTGCCAGCAGTCTCGGACAGGGGGGACCCGGAGCCAAAAACATTCAGTACTTC.